This T cell receptor (beta chain) stems from a study of shared clonotypes between healthy human individuals. The overall study: Each donor contributed plates that comprised three CD4 naive, three CD4 memory, two CD8 naive and one CD8 memory.

CDR1 is SGHRS and CDR2 is YFSETQ in the germline V gene. The CDR3 totals 16 residues. V gave up 3 bases and J gave up 0 bases, with 13 bases separating them. Assay used: immunoSEQ multiplex PCR; TCRdb lists only in-frame clones, some missing. The sample lists approximately 1.1 million clones, around 82% occurring once. V and J are TRBV5-1 and TRBJ1-5; D is unresolved. The sequence was obtained from a man aged 18 to 29 in good health. Some clones in this sample may be carry-over from other donors' samples. The sample taken for sequencing was memory CD4+ T cells from PBMCs. The sample's subset: CD45RA-negative fraction. The DNA of the CDR3 is TGCGCCAGCAGCTATGGAGGCGAGAATAGCAATCAGCCCCAGCATTTT. It encodes CASSYGGENSNQPQHF.